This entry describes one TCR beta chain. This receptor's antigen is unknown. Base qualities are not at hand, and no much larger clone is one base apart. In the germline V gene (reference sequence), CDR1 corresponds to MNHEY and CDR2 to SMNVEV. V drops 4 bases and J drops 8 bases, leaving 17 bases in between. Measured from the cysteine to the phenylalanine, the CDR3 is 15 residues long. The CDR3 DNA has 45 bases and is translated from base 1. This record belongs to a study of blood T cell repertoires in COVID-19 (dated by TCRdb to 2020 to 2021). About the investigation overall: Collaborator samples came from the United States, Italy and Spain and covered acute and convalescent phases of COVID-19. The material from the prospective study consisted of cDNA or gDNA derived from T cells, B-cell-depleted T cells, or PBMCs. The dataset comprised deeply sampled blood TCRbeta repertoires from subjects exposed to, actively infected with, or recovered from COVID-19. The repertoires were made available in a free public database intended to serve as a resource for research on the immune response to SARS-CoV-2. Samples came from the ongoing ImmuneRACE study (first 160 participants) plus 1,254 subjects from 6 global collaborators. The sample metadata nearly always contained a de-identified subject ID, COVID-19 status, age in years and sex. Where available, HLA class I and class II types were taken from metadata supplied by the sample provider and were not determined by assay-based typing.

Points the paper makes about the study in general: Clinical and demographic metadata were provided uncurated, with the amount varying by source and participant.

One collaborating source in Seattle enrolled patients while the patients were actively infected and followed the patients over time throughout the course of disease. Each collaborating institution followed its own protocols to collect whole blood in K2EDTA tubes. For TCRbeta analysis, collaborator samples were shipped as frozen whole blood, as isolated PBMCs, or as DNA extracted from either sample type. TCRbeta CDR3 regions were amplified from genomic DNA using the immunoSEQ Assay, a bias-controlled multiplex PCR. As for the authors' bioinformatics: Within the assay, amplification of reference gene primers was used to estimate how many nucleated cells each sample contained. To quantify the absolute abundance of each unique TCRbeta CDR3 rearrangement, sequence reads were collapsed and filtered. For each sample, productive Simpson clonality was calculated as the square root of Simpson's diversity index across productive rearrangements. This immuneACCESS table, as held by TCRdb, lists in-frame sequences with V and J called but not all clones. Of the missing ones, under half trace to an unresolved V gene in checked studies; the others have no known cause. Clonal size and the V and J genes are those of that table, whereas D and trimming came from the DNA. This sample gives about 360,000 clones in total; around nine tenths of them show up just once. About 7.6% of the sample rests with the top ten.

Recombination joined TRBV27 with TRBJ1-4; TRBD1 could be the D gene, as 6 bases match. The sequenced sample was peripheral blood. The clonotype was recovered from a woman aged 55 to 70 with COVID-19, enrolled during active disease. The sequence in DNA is TGTGCCAGCAGTTCAACGGTACAGGGAGGGGAAAAACTGTTTTTT. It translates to CASSSTVQGGEKLFF. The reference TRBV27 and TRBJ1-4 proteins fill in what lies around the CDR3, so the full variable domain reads EAQVTQNPRYLITVTGKKLTVTCSQNMNHEYMSWYRQDPGLGLRQIYYSMNVEVTDKGDVPEGYKVSRKEKRNFPLILESPSPNQTSLYFCASSSTVQGGEKLFFGSGTQLSVL.